This T cell receptor (beta chain) comes out of a study of control samples from healthy donors and cancer patients. Repertoires were generated with immunoSEQ multiplex PCR, while TCRdb's copy carries only in-frame clones and drops some. In the table there are roughly 160,000 clones, roughly 88% of which are singletons. With 7 bases removed from V and 10 bases from J, the gap between germline ends came to 17 bases. Germline CDR1 MNHEY, CDR2 SVGAGI. This CDR3 spans 13 amino acids. This clonotype was obtained from a woman between 25 and 40 years old in good health. The material sequenced was blood. The genes are TRBV6-5 and TRBJ2-1; the D gene is possibly TRBD2 (5 bases). CDR3 region: CASIGIARGEQFF. CDR3 DNA: TGTGCCAGCATCGGGATCGCTCGAGGGGAGCAGTTCTTC.